This TCR beta chain originates from a study of shared clonotypes between healthy human individuals. The study, taken as a whole, reports: Some clonotypes were shared by all four sorted-subset donors, while others were not shared. The non-shared ones had lower generation probabilities than the shared ones. Rarefaction gave evidence that sorted-subset sequencing remained incomplete despite large depth.

Turning to this clone: The antigen remains undetermined.

The method was immunoSEQ multiplex PCR; TCRdb's version includes in-frame clones alone and lacks a portion of them. The profile shows under 850,000 clones, 90% to 95% of them singletons. Naive CD8 cells lacked CD45RO, underwent positive selection for CCR7 and left out terminally differentiated effector memory CD45RA+ cells. The CDR3 totals 12 residues. Germline CDR1 SGDLS, CDR2 YYNGEE. V lost 4 bases and J 3 bases, leaving 5 bases between the germline ends. This chain links TRBV9 with TRBJ2-1; no clear D gene. The sequencing input was naive CD8+ T cells sorted from blood. The TCR sequence derives from a man aged 25-45 years in good health. The CDR3 bases are TGTGCCAGCAGCCGCAACTACAATGAGCAGTTCTTC. Translated: CASSRNYNEQFF.